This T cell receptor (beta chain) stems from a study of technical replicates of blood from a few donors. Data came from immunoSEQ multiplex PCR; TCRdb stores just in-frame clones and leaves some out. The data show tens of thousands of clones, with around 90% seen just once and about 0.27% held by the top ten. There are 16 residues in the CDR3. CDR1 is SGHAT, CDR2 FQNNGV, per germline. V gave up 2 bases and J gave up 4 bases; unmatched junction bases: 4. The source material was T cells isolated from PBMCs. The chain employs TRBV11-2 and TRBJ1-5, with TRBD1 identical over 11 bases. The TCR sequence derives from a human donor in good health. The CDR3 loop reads CASSLPGQGVNQPQHF. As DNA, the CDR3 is TGTGCCAGCAGCTTACCGGGACAGGGGGTAAATCAGCCCCAGCATTTT.